This T cell receptor beta chain was sequenced in a study of blood T cell repertoires in COVID-19. About the study: PBMCs, B-cell-depleted T cells, or T cells provided the cDNA or gDNA that made up the material.

Authors' processing steps: Nucleated cell counts were estimated from reference gene primer amplification. Generated by immunoSEQ multiplex PCR, the TCRdb table keeps only in-frame clones and is missing some. V and J calls and clone size are as listed in that table; D and trimming were resolved from the DNA. The sample includes roughly 250,000 clones, around 82% seen only once; the top ten take roughly 8.6%. Sequencing was done on a sample of peripheral blood. This clonotype was sampled from a human donor in a cohort sampled during active COVID-19.

This CDR3 reads CASSSRLAGAVDTQYF. The CDR3 bases are TGTGCCAGCAGCTCTCGACTAGCGGGAGCGGTAGATACGCAGTATTTT. The chain links TRBV7-2 to TRBJ2-3, with 12 nucleotides matching TRBD2. The ends lost 4 bases at V and 5 bases at J; junction bases unmatched: 7. CDR3 size: 16 residues. From germline, CDR1 is SGHTA and CDR2 FQGNSA.